The sequence of this T cell receptor (beta chain) was determined in a study of human T cells and chemical hapten exposure. This clonotype showed up many times. The target antigen is unknown. Study observations and caveats: Donors in the study had alopecia, meaning their immune response may differ from healthy people's.

TCRdb itself ran the RACE reads through MiXCR, one entry per CDR3 protein. The sample has tens of thousands of distinct CDR3 sequences; 9.4% are singletons. V shed 4 bases and J 2 bases; nucleotides not matched to a gene: 4. The CDR3 covers 15 residues. Germline-derived CDR1 and CDR2 are SGHNT and YYREEE (reference sequence). Time point noted: pre-sensitization, week 0. Treatment meaning: therapeutic diphenylcyclopropenone sensitization with weekly scalp DPC. Unfractionated whole blood served as the source for total RNA extraction. This sequence was found in a woman aged 35 to 49 with alopecia areata. Some clones in this sample may be carry-over from other donors' samples. This specimen was whole blood, taken in connection with sensitization to the hapten diphenylcyclopropenone (DPC). The chain links TRBV5-4 to TRBJ2-5; TRBD2 agrees at 11 bases. CDR3 bases: TGTGCCAGCAGCCTGACTAGCGGGGTACAAGAGACCCAGTACTTC. It specifies CASSLTSGVQETQYF.